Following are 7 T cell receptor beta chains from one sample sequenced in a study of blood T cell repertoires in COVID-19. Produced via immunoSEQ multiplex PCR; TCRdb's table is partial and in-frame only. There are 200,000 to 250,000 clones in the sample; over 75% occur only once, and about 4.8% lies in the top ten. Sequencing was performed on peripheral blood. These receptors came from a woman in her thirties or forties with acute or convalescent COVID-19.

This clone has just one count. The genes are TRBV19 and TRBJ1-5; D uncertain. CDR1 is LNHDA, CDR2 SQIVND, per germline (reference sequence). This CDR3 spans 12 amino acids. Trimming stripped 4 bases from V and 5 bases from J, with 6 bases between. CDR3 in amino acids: CASSTLYQPQHF. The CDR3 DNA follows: TGTGCCAGTAGTACCCTCTATCAGCCCCAGCATTTT.

The CDR3 DNA follows: TGTGCCAGTAGGGGCCCTTATGGCTACACCTTC. Translation gives CASRGPYGYTF. The rearrangement joins TRBV19 to TRBJ1-2; no reliable D call. CDR1 is LNHDA and CDR2 is SQIVND in the germline V gene (reference sequence). This CDR3 is 11 amino acids long. V was cut by 6 bases and J by 5 bases, with 7 bases left in between.

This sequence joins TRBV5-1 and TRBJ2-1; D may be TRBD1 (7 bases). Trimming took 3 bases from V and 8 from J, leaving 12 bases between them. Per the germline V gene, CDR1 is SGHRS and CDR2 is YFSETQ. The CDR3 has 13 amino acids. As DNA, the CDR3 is TGCGCCAGCAGCTGGATCAGGGGGGATGAGCAGTTCTTC. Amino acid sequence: CASSWIRGDEQFF.

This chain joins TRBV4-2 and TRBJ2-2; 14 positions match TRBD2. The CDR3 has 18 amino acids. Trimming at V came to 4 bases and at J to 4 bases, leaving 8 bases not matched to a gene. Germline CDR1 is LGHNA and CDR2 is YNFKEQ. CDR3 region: CASSLGLAGARGTGELFF. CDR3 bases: TGTGCCAGCAGCCTGGGACTAGCGGGGGCCCGAGGCACCGGGGAGCTGTTTTTT.

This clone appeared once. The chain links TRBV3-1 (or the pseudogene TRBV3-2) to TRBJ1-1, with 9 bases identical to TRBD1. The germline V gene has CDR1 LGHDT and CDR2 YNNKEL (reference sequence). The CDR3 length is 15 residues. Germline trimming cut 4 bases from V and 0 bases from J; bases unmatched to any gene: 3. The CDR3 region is CASSPRTGVNTEAFF. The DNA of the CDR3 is TGTGCCAGCAGCCCCAGGACAGGGGTGAACACTGAAGCTTTCTTT.

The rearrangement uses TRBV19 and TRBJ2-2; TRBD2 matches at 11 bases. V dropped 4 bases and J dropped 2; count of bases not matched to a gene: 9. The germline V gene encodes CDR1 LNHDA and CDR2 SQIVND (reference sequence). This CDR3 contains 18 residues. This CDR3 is CASSTLLAGATNTGELFF. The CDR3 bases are TGTGCCAGTAGTACCTTACTAGCGGGGGCAACCAACACCGGGGAGCTGTTTTTT.

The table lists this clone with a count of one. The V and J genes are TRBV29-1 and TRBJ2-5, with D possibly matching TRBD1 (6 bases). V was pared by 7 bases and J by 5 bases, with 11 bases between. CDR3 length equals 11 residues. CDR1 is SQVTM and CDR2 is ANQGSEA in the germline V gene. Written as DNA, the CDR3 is TGCAGCGCCCCAGGGGTCGAGACCCAGTACTTC. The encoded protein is CSAPGVETQYF. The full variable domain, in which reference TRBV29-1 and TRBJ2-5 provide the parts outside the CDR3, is SAVISQKPSRDICQRGTSLTIQCQVDSQVTMMFWYRQQPGQSLTLIATANQGSEATYESGFVIDKFPISRPNLTFSTLTVSNMSPEDSSIYLCSAPGVETQYFGPGTRLLVL.